The entry below describes one T cell receptor (beta chain). What it binds is not known. V was clipped by 3 bases and J by 7 bases; unmatched bases: 6. This CDR3 region has 15 residues. Germline V gene lookup returns CDR1 LGHDT and CDR2 YNNKEL (reference sequence). The data originate from a study of T cell responses to AZD1222 COVID-19 vaccine. The study's findings and limits: Among the donors, most were white British and more were female, and clonal diversity was possibly underestimated. Repertoires were collected only later (after the peak T cell response had occurred).

Data came from immunoSEQ multiplex PCR; TCRdb stores just in-frame clones and leaves some out. This sample yields 100,000 to 150,000 clones, of which 80% to 95% are seen a single time; 0.85% to 1.3% belongs to the top ten. The chain links TRBV3-1 (or the pseudogene TRBV3-2) to TRBJ1-2; TRBD1 agrees at 12 bases. Sample: peripheral blood, taken 28 days after the second AZD1222 dose. This receptor was taken from an adult who received the AZD1222 COVID-19 vaccine. CDR3 amino acids: CASSQGQGALFGYTF. The CDR3 nucleotides are TGTGCCAGCAGCCAGGGACAGGGGGCGTTATTTGGCTACACCTTC.